A selection of T cell receptor beta chains follows, all from one sample in a study of type 1 regulatory T cells. MiXCR, run by TCRdb on the reads, gives a single entry per CDR3 protein. Of about 97,000 distinct CDR3 sequences listed, less than 40% are singletons. The sequenced sample consisted of CD4+ T cells, either the whole sample or a sorted fraction (not recorded which). The receptor set was obtained from a human donor in good health. CDR3s include the opening cysteine and the closing phenylalanine or tryptophan. D genes are given only for firm matches. Clone size is given for some rows only: seen once, a few or many times, or a class if the clone is expanded.

j_call v_call clone_size d_call cdr3_nt cdr3_aa
TRBJ2-3 TRBV21-1 - - TGTGCCAGCAGCAAAGCGCTTACAGGATTCGCAGATACGCAGTATTTT CASSKALTGFADTQYF
TRBJ2-1 TRBV7-2 - - TGTGCCAGCAGCCAGCATAGCGAGTTCTACAATGAGCAGTTCTTC CASSQHSEFYNEQFF
TRBJ2-1 TRBV20-1 few TRBD2 TGCAGTGCTAGAGCACTAGCGGGGCACAATGAGCAGTTCTTC CSARALAGHNEQFF
TRBJ2-7 TRBV19 - TRBD2 TGTGCCAGTAGTATCGCTGGCGGGGGCTACGAGCAGTACTTC CASSIAGGGYEQYF
TRBJ2-4 TRBV20-1 few TRBD2 TGCAGTGCTTTCGGGACTAGCGGGACCCTAGCCAAAAACATTCAGTACTTC CSAFGTSGTLAKNIQYF
TRBJ2-1 TRBV19 - TRBD2 TGTGCCAGTACCCAGACCCGGGGAGGGGAGCAGTTCTTC CASTQTRGGEQFF
TRBJ2-3 TRBV25-1 few - TGTGCCAGCAGTCCCCCAGGGACGCACATCGATACGCAGTATTTT CASSPPGTHIDTQYF
TRBJ2-7 TRBV25-1 few TRBD2 TGTGCCAGCAGTGAATTCAGCGGGAGGCACTACGAGCAGTACTTC CASSEFSGRHYEQYF
TRBJ2-1 TRBV19 - TRBD2 TGTGCCAGTAGTAAGTTAGCGGGAGCGGTTAGTGAGCAGTTCTTC CASSKLAGAVSEQFF
TRBJ2-5 TRBV6-5 few TRBD1 TGTGCCAGCAGTTCCGAGGGGGCCGGGGAAGAGACCCAGTACTTC CASSSEGAGEETQYF
TRBJ2-1 TRBV30 - TRBD2 TGTGCCTGGAGGGAAATAGGGACTAGCAACAATGAGCAGTTCTTC CAWREIGTSNNEQFF
TRBJ1-2 TRBV28 once - TGTGCCGTGGCAGCCCTAATCCTTCTTAATGGCTACACCTTC CAVAALILLNGYTF
TRBJ2-5 TRBV30 - - TGTGCCTGGAGTGGAAGCCCGGGGGAGACCCAGTACTTC CAWSGSPGETQYF
TRBJ2-5 TRBV5-4 - - TGTGCCAGCAGCAAAACGGGGCAGGGGCGGTCCAAAGAGACCCAGTACTTC CASSKTGQGRSKETQYF
TRBJ2-1 TRBV2 few TRBD1 TGTGCCAGCACCCAAACCTGGGACAGGGGGCGTTATGAGCAGTTCTTC CASTQTWDRGRYEQFF
TRBJ1-4 TRBV20-1 many - TGCAGTGCTCGCGTTACCGGAGCAGCCGATAATGAAAAACTGTTTTTT CSARVTGAADNEKLFF
TRBJ1-2 TRBV20-1 few - TGCAGTGCTAGAGATCTCAGGGACTATGGCTACACCTTC CSARDLRDYGYTF
TRBJ1-2 TRBV5-5 - - TGTGCCAGCAGTTGGACCCCGACGGGAAGGGGTGGCTACACCTTC CASSWTPTGRGGYTF